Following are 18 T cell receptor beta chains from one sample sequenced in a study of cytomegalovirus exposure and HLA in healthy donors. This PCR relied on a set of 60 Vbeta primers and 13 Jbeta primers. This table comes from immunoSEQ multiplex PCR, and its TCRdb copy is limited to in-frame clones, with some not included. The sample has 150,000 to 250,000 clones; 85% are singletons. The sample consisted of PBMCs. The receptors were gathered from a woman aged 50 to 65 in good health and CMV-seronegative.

CDR3 protein: CASSATSGQPGQFF. The CDR3 DNA is TGTGCCAGCAGCGCCACTAGCGGTCAGCCTGGGCAGTTCTTC. The chain links TRBV4-2 to TRBJ2-1, with TRBD2 matching 8 bases. The CDR3 is 14 amino acids. Trimming at V came to 5 bases and at J to 12 bases, leaving 12 bases not matched to a gene. The germline CDR1 and CDR2 sequences are LGHNA and YNFKEQ.

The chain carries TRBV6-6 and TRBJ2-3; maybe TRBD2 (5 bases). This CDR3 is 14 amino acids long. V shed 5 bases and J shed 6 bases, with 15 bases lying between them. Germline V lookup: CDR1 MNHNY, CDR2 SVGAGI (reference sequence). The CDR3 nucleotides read TGTGCCAGCAGTGACCCCGGGATTCAGGATACGCAGTATTTT. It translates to CASSDPGIQDTQYF.

CDR3 protein: CASRVQGNTEAFF. The CDR3 DNA follows: TGTGCCAGCAGGGTTCAGGGGAACACTGAAGCTTTCTTT. The chain carries TRBV6-5 and TRBJ1-1; TRBD1 might be the D (5 bases). Trimming cost V 6 bases and J 1 base, with 9 bases left between them. CDR3 length: 13 residues. CDR1 is MNHEY, CDR2 SVGAGI, per germline.

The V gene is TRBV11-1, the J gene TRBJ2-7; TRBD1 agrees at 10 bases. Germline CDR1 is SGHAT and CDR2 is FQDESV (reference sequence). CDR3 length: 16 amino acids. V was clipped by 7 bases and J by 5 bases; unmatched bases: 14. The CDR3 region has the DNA TGTGCCAGCACTACGAGGACCCGGGACAGGGGCCACGAGCAGTACTTC. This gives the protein CASTTRTRDRGHEQYF.

CDR3 DNA sequence: TGTGCCAGCACCGACAGGGTTGGGAATTCACCCCTCCACTTT. It yields the protein CASTDRVGNSPLHF. The genes are TRBV18 and TRBJ1-6; TRBD1 matches at 7 bases. V trimming: 8 bases; J trimming: 7 bases; junction bases outside the gene matches: 8. The CDR3 has 14 residues. From germline, CDR1 is KGHSH and CDR2 LQKENI.

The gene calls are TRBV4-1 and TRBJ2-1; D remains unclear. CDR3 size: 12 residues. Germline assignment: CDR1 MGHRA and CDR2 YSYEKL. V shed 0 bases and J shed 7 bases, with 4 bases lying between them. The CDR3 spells CASSQDRNEQFF. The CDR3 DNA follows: TGCGCCAGCAGCCAAGATCGGAATGAGCAGTTCTTC.

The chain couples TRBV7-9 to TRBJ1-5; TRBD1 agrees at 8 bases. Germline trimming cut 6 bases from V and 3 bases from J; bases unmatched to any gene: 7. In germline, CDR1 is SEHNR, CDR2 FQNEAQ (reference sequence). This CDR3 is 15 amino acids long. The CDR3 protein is CASRHPGQDNQPQHF. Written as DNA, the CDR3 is TGTGCCAGCAGACATCCGGGACAGGACAATCAGCCCCAGCATTTT.

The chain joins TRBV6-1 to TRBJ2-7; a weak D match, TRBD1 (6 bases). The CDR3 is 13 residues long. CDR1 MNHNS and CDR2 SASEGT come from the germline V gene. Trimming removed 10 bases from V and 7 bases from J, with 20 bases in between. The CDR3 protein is CATQQGRPEEQYF. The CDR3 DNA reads TGTGCCACCCAACAGGGTCGCCCTGAGGAGCAGTACTTC.

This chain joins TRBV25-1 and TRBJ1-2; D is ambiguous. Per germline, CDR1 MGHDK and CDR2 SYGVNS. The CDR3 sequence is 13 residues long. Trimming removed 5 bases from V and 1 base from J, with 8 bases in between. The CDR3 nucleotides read TGTGCCAGCAGTTTCGGTTTTAACTATGGCTACACCTTC. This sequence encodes CASSFGFNYGYTF.

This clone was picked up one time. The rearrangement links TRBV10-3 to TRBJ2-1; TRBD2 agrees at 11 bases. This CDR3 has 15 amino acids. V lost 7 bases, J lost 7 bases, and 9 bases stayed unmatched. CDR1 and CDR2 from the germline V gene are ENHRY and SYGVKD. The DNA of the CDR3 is TGTGCCATCACCTTAGCGGGAGGGCCTGGGAATGAGCAGTTCTTC. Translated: CAITLAGGPGNEQFF.

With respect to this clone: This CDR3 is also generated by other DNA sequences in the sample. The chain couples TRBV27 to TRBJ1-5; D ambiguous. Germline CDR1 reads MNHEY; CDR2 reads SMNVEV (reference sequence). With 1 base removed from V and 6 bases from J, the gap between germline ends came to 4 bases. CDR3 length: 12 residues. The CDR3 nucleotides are TGTGCCAGCAGTTTATTGGCTCAGCCCCAGCATTTT. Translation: CASSLLAQPQHF.

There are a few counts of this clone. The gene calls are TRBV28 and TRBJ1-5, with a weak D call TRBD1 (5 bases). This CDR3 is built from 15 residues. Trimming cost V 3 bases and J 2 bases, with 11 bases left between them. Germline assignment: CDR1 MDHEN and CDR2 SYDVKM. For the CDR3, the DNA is TGTGCCAGCAGTTTTGAAGGGGTCGGCAATCAGCCCCAGCATTTT. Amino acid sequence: CASSFEGVGNQPQHF.

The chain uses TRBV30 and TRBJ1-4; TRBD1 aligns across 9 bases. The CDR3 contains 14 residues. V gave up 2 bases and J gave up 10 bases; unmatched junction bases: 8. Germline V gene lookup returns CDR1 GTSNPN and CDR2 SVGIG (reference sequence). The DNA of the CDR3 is TGTGCCTGGAGTCACCGGGACAGGGTGGGAAAACTGTTTTTT. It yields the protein CAWSHRDRVGKLFF.

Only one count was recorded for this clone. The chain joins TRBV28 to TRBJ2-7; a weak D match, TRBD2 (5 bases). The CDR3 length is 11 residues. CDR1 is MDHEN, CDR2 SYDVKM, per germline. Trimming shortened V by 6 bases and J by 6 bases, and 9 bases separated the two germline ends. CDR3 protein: CASRGVFEQYF. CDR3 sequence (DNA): TGTGCCAGCAGGGGAGTTTTCGAGCAGTACTTC.

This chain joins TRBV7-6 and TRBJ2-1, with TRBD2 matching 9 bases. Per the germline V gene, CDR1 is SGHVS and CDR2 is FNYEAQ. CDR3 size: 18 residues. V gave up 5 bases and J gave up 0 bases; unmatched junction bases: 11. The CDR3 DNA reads TGTGCCAGCAGCATAAGACTAGCGGACAAGAGCTCCTACAATGAGCAGTTCTTC. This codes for CASSIRLADKSSYNEQFF.

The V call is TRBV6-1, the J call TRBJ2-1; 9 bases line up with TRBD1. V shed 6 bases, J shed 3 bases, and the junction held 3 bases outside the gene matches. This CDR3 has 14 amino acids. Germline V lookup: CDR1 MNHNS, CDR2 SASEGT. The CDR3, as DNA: TGTGCCAGCAGCGGGGGACAGGGCTACAATGAGCAGTTCTTC. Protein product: CASSGGQGYNEQFF.

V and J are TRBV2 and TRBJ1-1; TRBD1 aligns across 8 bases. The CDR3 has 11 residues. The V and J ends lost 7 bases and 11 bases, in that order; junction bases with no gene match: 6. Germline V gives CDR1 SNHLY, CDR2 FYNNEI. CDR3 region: CASKEQGEAFF. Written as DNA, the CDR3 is TGTGCCAGCAAGGAACAGGGGGAGGCTTTCTTT.

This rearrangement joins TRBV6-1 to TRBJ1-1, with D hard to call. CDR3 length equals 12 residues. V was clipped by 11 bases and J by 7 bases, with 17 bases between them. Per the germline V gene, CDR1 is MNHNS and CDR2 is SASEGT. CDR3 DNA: TGTGCCGTTCTCCGGCCCGGCGGTGAAGCTTTCTTT. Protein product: CAVLRPGGEAFF.